Given below is one T cell receptor beta chain in context. Its antigen is not identified. The V segment lost 9 bases and the J segment 7 bases; nucleotides outside the gene matches: 10. The CDR3 totals 14 residues. Germline V CDR1 and CDR2: SGHRS, YFSETQ. Every immunoSEQ plate was one replicate of a subset's evenly spread DNA. Profiling relied on immunoSEQ multiplex PCR, and the TCRdb table lists in-frame clones only, not all of them. In the table there are fewer than 3 million clones, approximately 90% of which are singletons. The sample originates from a study of shared clonotypes between healthy human individuals. Overall study context: Contributing individuals were two females and a few males aged 18 to 49.

General study findings and limits: Rarefaction indicated that sorted-subset sequencing remained incomplete although depth was large.

This rearrangement joins TRBV5-1 to TRBJ2-1; 10 nucleotides match TRBD1. The clonotype originates from a man aged 18 to 35 in good health. Some clones in this sample may be carry-over from other donors' samples. The sequenced material came from naive CD4+ T cells from PBMCs. The subset was: CD45RA+ positively selected. CDR3 DNA sequence: TGCGCCACCCGTCCGGGACAGGGGATTAATGAGCAGTTCTTC. Translating it yields CATRPGQGINEQFF.